The 10 T cell receptor beta chains reported below all come from one sample, sequenced in a study of CD8 T cells in Susac syndrome. With random hexamers, reverse transcription was performed on roughly 0.5 to 1 ug of RNA. TCRdb analysed the immunoSEQ multiplex PCR reads with MiXCR anew, one entry per CDR3 protein. The repertoire includes around 160,000 distinct CDR3 sequences, roughly 95% of them detected once, and about 0.086% sits in the top ten. Sequenced input: CD4+ T cells from PBMCs. These receptor sequences come from a human donor with multiple sclerosis.

The V and J genes are TRBV29-1 and TRBJ1-1; no clear D. CDR3 length: 10 residues. Per the germline V gene, CDR1 is SQVTM and CDR2 is ANQGSEA. V lost 3 bases and J lost 11, with 10 bases in between. This CDR3 is CSVDTDVAFF. CDR3 bases: TGCAGCGTTGATACCGACGTCGCTTTCTTT.

This clonotype was observed once. The chain uses TRBV29-1 and TRBJ1-4, with 8 positions matching TRBD1. The J segment lost 10 bases and the V segment lost 5 bases, leaving 12 bases of the junction unmatched. The CDR3 covers 14 residues. Germline CDR1 reads SQVTM; CDR2 reads ANQGSEA. The DNA of the CDR3 is TGCAGCGTTTCCCCGACAGGGACAGGCGGAAAACTGTTTTTT. Its translation is CSVSPTGTGGKLFF.

The rearrangement joins TRBV5-4 to TRBJ2-1; 9 positions match TRBD1. Germline V gene lookup returns CDR1 SGHNT and CDR2 YYREEE (reference sequence). This CDR3 has 15 amino acids. V dropped 3 bases and J dropped 1; count of bases not matched to a gene: 2. The CDR3 loop reads CASSSGTGSYNEQFF. CDR3 nucleotides: TGTGCCAGCAGCTCCGGGACAGGGTCCTACAATGAGCAGTTCTTC.

The chain is built from TRBV6-6 and TRBJ1-4; D ambiguous. CDR3 size: 16 residues. CDR1 is MNHNY, CDR2 SVGAGI, per germline (reference sequence). V was shortened by 2 bases and J by 4 bases, with 14 bases between the two germline ends. Here the CDR3 DNA reads TGTGCCAGCAGTTACGGCCTCGGAGGGTATAATGAAAAACTGTTTTTT. Translated: CASSYGLGGYNEKLFF.

The chain uses TRBV3-1 and TRBJ1-1; TRBD1 might be the D (6 bases). Germline V gives CDR1 LGHDT, CDR2 YNNKEL (reference sequence). V lost 0 bases, J lost 5 bases, and 13 bases lay in between. This CDR3 region has 15 residues. CDR3 region: CASSQDTGMGTEAFF. For the CDR3, the DNA is TGTGCCAGCAGCCAAGATACAGGGATGGGGACTGAAGCTTTCTTT.

The V gene is TRBV28, the J gene TRBJ2-7, with 7 bases identical to TRBD2. V was clipped by 7 bases and J by 2 bases; unmatched bases: 11. CDR3 length equals 15 residues. The germline V gene has CDR1 MDHEN and CDR2 SYDVKM. CDR3 DNA sequence: TGTGCCAGCATTGGGGAGGCTAGCGGAACCTACGAGCAGTACTTC. It codes for CASIGEASGTYEQYF.

V usage is TRBV10-3 and J usage is TRBJ2-3; D may correspond to TRBD1 or TRBD2 (5 bases each). The germline V gene has CDR1 ENHRY and CDR2 SYGVKD. The CDR3 length is 13 residues. V was clipped by 6 bases and J by 0 bases, with 7 bases between them. The CDR3 region is CAISGTSTDTQYF. DNA for the CDR3: TGTGCCATCAGCGGGACGAGCACAGATACGCAGTATTTT.

The chain uses TRBV30 and TRBJ2-3, with 13 bases fitting TRBD2. The junction had 8 bases not matched to a gene; V was cut back by 2 bases and J by 6 bases. This CDR3 is 16 amino acids long. Germline assignment: CDR1 GTSNPN and CDR2 SVGIG (reference sequence). CDR3 region: CAWSRLAGGRDDTQYF. CDR3 sequence (DNA): TGTGCCTGGAGTAGACTAGCGGGAGGCCGGGATGATACGCAGTATTTT.

This chain connects TRBV27 to TRBJ2-5, with a tentative D call TRBD1 (6 bases). Germline loops: CDR1 MNHEY, CDR2 SMNVEV (reference sequence). This CDR3 spans 13 amino acids. Trimming cost V 5 bases and J 4 bases, with 11 bases left between them. The CDR3 DNA is TGTGCCAGCAGTAGACAGGTGGGAGAGACCCAGTACTTC. Its translation: CASSRQVGETQYF.

The gene calls are TRBV5-1 and TRBJ1-3; 7 nucleotides match TRBD1. With V trimmed by 4 bases and J by 6 bases, 13 bases remained unmatched. CDR1 and CDR2 (germline): SGHRS, YFSETQ. This CDR3 contains 16 residues. In DNA form, the CDR3 reads TGCGCCAGCAGCCCCCGGGACAGCCGTCTTGAAAACACCATATATTTT. Encoded protein: CASSPRDSRLENTIYF.